This T cell receptor (beta chain) was captured by sequencing in a study of blood T cell repertoires in COVID-19. On the study more broadly: Specimens from acute and convalescent COVID-19 originated in the United States, Italy and Spain. Sample material is recorded as cDNA or gDNA derived from T cells, B-cell-depleted T cells, or PBMCs.

This clone was detected only a few times. Authors' processing steps: Amplification of reference gene primers was used by the study to estimate nucleated cell counts. Measured with immunoSEQ multiplex PCR; TCRdb has only the in-frame clones, and not every one. The DNA was the basis for D and trimming; V, J and clone size are from that table. The profile shows 210,000 or so clones, nearly 90% of them singletons. Trimming at V came to 5 bases and at J to 5 bases, leaving 19 bases not matched to a gene. Germline V gives CDR1 MNHEY, CDR2 SMNVEV (reference sequence). The CDR3 contains 19 residues. Sequencing input: peripheral blood. The sequence was obtained from a man aged 45 to 65 with acute or convalescent COVID-19. The chain combines TRBV27 with TRBJ2-1; 9 bases fit TRBD2. Here the CDR3 DNA reads TGTGCCAGCAGTCACATCGGGGTCACTGGACTAGCGCCCAACAATGAGCAGTTCTTC. This translates into CASSHIGVTGLAPNNEQFF.